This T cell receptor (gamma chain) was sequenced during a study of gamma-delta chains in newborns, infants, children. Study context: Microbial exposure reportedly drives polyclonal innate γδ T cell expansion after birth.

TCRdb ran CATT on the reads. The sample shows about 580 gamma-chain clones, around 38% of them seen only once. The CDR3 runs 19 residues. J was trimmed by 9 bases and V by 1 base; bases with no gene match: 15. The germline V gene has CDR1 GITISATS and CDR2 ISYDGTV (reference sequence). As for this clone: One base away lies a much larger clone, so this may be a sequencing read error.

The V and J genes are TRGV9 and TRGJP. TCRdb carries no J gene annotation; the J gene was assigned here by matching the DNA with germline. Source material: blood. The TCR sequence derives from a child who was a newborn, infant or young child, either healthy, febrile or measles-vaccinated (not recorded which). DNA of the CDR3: TGTGCCTTGTGGGAGGTCAGTGATAGAATGAGGTTGGGCAAAAAAATCAAGGTATTT. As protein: CALWEVSDRMRLGKKIKVF.